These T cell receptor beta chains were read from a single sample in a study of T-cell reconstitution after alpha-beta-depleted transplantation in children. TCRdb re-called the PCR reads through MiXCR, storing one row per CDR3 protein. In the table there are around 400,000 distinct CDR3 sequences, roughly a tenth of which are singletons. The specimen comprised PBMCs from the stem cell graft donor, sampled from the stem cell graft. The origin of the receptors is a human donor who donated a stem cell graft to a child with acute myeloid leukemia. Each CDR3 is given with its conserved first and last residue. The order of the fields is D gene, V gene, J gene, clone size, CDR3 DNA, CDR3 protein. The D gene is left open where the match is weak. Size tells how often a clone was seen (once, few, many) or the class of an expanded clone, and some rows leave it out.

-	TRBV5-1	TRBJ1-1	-	TGCGCCAGCAGCCCTGGCGATATGGACACTGAAGCTTTCTTT	CASSPGDMDTEAFF
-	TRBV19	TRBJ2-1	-	TGTGCCAGTAGTATTTTTTGGGGGGAAGGTAATGAGCAGTTCTTC	CASSIFWGEGNEQFF
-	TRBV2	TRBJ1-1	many	TGTGCCTCCCGAGGGGGAACTGAAGCTTTCTTT	CASRGGTEAFF
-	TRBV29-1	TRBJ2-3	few	TGCAGCCCGGTAATTAGGCTTAGCACAGATACGCAGTATTTT	CSPVIRLSTDTQYF
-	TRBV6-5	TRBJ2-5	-	TGTGCCAGCAGTTACGGAGGGGGGGCCCTAGAGGAGACCCAGTACTTC	CASSYGGGALEETQYF
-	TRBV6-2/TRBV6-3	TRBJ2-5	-	TGTGCCAGCCTCCCCGTAGGGGACATGCAAGAGACCCAGTACTTC	CASLPVGDMQETQYF
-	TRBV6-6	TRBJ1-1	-	TGTGCCATACACAACCAGAACACTGAAGCTTTCTTT	CAIHNQNTEAFF
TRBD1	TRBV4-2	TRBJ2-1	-	TGTGCCAGCAGCCAAGCCACCCACCAGGGACAGGGGGCGAATGAGCAGTTCTTC	CASSQATHQGQGANEQFF
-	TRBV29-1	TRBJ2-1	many	TGCAGCGTTGGGAGCAGGGTTAATGAGCAGTTCTTC	CSVGSRVNEQFF
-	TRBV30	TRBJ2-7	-	TGTGCCTGGAGTGTGAGTACAGGAGAGCAGTACTTC	CAWSVSTGEQYF
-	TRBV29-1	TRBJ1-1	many	TGCAGCGGCAAACAGGGTTTGGACACTGAAGCTTTCTTT	CSGKQGLDTEAFF
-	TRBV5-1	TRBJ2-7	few	TGCGCCAGCAGGGAGAGCGATTCCTACGAGCAGTACTTC	CASRESDSYEQYF
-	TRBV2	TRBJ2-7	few	TGTGCCAGCAGGGGGGAGTACGAGCAGTACTTC	CASRGEYEQYF
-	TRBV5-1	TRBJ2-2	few	TGCGCCAGCAGCTACATTGTGGCCGGGGACACCGGGGAGCTGTTTTTT	CASSYIVAGDTGELFF
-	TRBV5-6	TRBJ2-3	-	TGTGCCAGCAGCTCCCGGCTCACAGATACGCAGTATTTT	CASSSRLTDTQYF
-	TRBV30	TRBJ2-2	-	TGTGCCTGGAGTGTACGAGGTAGCGTGAACACCGGGGAGCTGTTTTTT	CAWSVRGSVNTGELFF
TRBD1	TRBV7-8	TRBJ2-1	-	TGTGCCAGCAGCTTACGACGGACAGGGGCAAATGAGCAGTTCTTC	CASSLRRTGANEQFF
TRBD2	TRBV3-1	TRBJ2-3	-	TGTGCCACCAGCCAAGAAACTAGCGGGAGGGCCTTGACAGATACGCAGTATTTT	CATSQETSGRALTDTQYF
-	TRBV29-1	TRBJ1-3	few	TGCAGCGGGGAATTGGAGTCTGGAAACACCATATATTTT	CSGELESGNTIYF
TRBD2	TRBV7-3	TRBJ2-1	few	TGTGCCAGCAGCTTAGGGGCTAGCGGGAGGATTGAGCAGTTCTTC	CASSLGASGRIEQFF
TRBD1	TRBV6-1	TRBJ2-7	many	TGTGCCAGCAGATCGACAGGGGTCCTATCCTACGAGCAGTACTTC	CASRSTGVLSYEQYF
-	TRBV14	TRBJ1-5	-	TGTGCCAGCAGCCAAGGGAGGCAGCTCGGTCAGCCCCAGCATTTT	CASSQGRQLGQPQHF
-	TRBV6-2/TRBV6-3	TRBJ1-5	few	TGTGCCAGCAGTTGGGTACAGGGATTTGGCAATCAGCCCCAGCATTTT	CASSWVQGFGNQPQHF
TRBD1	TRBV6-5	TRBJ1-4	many	TGTGCCAGCAGCGGACAGGGTAATGAAAAACTGTTTTTT	CASSGQGNEKLFF
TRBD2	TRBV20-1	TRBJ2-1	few	TGCAGTGCGAGTCCGGGACTAGCGGCCTACAATGAGCAGTTCTTC	CSASPGLAAYNEQFF
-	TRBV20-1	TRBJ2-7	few	TGCAGTGCTAGGATACAGGGTCTTTCCTACGAGCAGTACTTC	CSARIQGLSYEQYF
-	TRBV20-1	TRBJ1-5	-	TGCAGTGCTAGACAGGCTAATCAGCCCCAGCATTTT	CSARQANQPQHF